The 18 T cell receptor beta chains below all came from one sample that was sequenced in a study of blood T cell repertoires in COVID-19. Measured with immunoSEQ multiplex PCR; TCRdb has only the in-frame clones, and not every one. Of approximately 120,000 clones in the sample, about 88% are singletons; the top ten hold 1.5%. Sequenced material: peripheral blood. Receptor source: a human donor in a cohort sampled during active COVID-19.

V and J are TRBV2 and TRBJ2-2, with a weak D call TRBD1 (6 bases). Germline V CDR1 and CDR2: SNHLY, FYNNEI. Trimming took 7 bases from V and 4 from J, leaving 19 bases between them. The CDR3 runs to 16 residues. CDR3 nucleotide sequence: TGTGCCAGCAATTTCTTCGAGCAGGGGATCACCGGGGAGCTGTTTTTT. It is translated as CASNFFEQGITGELFF.

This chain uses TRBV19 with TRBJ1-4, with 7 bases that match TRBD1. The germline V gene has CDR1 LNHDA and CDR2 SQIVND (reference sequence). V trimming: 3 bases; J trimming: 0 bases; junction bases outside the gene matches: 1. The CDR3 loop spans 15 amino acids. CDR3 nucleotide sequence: TGTGCCAGTAGTATCGGGACAGCAACTAATGAAAAACTGTTTTTT. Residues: CASSIGTATNEKLFF.

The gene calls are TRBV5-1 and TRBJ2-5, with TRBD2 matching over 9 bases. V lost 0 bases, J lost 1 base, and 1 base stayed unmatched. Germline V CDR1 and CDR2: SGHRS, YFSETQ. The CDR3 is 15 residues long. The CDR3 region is CASSLGSGGQETQYF. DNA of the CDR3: TGCGCCAGCAGCTTGGGTAGCGGGGGCCAAGAGACCCAGTACTTC.

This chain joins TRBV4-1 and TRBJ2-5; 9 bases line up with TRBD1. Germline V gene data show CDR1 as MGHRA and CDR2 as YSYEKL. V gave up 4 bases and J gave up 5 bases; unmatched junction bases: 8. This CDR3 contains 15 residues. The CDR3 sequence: CASSRGQGTQETQYF. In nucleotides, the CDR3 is TGCGCCAGCAGCCGAGGACAGGGGACCCAGGAGACCCAGTACTTC.

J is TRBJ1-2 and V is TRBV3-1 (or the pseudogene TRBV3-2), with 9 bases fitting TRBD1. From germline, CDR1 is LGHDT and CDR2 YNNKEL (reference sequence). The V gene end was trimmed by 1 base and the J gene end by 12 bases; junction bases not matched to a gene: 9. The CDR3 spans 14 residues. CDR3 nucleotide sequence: TGTGCCAGCAGCCAAGCCTTGGGACAGGGTATCCACACCTTC. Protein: CASSQALGQGIHTF.

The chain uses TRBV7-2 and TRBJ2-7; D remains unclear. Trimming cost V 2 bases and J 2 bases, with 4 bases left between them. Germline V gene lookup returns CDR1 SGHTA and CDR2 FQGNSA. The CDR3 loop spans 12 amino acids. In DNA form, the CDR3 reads TGTGCCAGCAGCTTACGTCCCTACGAGCAGTACTTC. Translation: CASSLRPYEQYF.

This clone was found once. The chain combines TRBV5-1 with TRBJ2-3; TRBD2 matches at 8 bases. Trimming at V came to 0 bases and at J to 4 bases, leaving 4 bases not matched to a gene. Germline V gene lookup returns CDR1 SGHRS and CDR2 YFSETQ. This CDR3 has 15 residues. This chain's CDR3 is CASSLAGLGPDTQYF. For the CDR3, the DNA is TGCGCCAGCAGCTTGGCGGGACTAGGTCCAGATACGCAGTATTTT. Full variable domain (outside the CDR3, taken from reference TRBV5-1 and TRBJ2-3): KAGVTQTPRYLIKTRGQQVTLSCSPISGHRSVSWYQQTPGQGLQFLFEYFSETQRNKGNFPGRFSGRQFSNSRSEMNVSTLELGDSALYLCASSLAGLGPDTQYFGPGTRLTVL.

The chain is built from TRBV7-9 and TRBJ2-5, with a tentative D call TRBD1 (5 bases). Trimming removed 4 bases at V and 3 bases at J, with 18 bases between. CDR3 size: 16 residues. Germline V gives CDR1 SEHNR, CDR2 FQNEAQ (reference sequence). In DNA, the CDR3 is TGTGCCAGCAGCTGGTCTCAAGGGGCAGGCGAAGAGACCCAGTACTTC. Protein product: CASSWSQGAGEETQYF.

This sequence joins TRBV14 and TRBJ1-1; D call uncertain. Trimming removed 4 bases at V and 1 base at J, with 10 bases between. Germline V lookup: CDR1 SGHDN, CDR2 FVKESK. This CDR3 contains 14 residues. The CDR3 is CASSLLVGNTEAFF. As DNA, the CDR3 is TGTGCCAGCAGCCTCCTTGTCGGGAACACTGAAGCTTTCTTT.

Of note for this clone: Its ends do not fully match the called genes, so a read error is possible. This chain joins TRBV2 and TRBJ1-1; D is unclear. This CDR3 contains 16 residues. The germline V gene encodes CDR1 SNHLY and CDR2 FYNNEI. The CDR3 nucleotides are TGTGCCAGCAGTCAAGCCCGCACTAAATCGAGAGCTAAAGCTTTCTTT. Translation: CASSQARTKSRAKAFF.

CDR3 sequence (DNA): TGTGCCAGCAGTGGCGACACTGAAGCTTTCTTT. Amino acids: CASSGDTEAFF. The chain has TRBV2 and TRBJ1-1; D ambiguous. Trimming pared 4 bases from V and 3 bases from J, leaving 3 bases between. Germline V gene sequence: CDR1 SNHLY, CDR2 FYNNEI. This CDR3 spans 11 amino acids.

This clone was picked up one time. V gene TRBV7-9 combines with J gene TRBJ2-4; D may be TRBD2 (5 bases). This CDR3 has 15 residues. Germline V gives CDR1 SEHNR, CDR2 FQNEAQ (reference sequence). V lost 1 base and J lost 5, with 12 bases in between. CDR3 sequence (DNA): TGTGCCAGCAGCTTAGGTTTCGGACTTGAAAACATTCAGTACTTC. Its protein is CASSLGFGLENIQYF.

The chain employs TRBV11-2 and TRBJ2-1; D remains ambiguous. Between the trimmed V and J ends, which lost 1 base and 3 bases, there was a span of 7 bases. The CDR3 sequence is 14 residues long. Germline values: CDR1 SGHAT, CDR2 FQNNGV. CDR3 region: CASSLAAFYNEQFF. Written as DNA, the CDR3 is TGTGCCAGCAGCTTAGCTGCGTTCTACAATGAGCAGTTCTTC.

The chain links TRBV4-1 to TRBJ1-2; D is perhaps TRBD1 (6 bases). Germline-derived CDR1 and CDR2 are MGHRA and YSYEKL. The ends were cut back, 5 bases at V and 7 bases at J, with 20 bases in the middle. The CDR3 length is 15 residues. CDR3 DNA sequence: TGCGCCAGCAGCTCGCCCGGGACAAACCTGGGTGGCTACACCTTC. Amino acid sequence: CASSSPGTNLGGYTF.

The CDR3: CASSLGLAGRSSYEQYF. The CDR3 region has the DNA TGTGCCAGCAGCCTTGGACTAGCGGGACGGAGCTCCTACGAGCAGTACTTC. This rearrangement joins TRBV3-1 (or the pseudogene TRBV3-2) to TRBJ2-7; 12 nucleotides agree with TRBD2. This CDR3 spans 17 amino acids. Trimming cost V 4 bases and J 0 bases; bases outside gene matches: 7. Germline assignment: CDR1 LGHDT and CDR2 YNNKEL (reference sequence).

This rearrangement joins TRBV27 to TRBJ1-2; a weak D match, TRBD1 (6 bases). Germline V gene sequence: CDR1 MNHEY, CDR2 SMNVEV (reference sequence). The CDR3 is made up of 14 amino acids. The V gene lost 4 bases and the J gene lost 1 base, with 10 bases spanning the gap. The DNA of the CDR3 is TGTGCCAGCAGTTCCGGACAGCTTAACTATGGCTACACCTTC. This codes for CASSSGQLNYGYTF.

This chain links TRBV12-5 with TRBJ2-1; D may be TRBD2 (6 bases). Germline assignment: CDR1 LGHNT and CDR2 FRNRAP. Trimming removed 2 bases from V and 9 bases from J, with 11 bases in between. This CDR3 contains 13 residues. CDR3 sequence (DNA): TGTGCTAGTGGTTTGAGGCGGGAAAGTGAGCAGTTCTTC. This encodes CASGLRRESEQFF.

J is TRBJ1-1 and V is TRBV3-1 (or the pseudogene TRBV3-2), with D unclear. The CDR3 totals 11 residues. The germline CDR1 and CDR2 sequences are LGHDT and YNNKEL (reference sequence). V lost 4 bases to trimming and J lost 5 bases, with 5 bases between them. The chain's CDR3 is CASSLQTEAFF. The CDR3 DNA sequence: TGTGCCAGCAGCCTCCAGACTGAAGCTTTCTTT.